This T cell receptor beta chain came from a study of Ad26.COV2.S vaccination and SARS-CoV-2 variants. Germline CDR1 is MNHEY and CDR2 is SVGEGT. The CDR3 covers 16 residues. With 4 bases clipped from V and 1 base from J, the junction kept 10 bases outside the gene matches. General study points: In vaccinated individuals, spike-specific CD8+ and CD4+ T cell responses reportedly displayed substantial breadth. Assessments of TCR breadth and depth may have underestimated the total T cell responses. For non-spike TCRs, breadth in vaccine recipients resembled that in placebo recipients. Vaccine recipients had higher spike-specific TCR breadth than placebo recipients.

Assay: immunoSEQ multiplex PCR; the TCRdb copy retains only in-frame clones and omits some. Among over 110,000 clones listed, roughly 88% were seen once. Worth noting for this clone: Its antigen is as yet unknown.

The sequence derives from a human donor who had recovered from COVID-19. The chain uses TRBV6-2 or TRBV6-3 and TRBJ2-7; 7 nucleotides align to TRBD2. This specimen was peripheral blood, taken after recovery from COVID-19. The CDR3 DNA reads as TGTGCCAGCAGTTCCTACCGGGGGGTGGCATCCTACGAGCAGTACTTC. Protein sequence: CASSSYRGVASYEQYF.